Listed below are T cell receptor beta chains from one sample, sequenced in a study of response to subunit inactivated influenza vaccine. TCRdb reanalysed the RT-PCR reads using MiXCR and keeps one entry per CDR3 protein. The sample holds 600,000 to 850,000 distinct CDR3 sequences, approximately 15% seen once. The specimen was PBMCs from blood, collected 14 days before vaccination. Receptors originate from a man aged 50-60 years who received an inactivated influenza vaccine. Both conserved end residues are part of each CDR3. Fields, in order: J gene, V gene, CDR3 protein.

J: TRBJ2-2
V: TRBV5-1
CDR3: CASAGTPNTGELFF

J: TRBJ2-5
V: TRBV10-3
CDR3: CAISEADRDRAQETQYF

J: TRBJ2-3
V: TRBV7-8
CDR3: CASSQGTSRPSTDTQYF

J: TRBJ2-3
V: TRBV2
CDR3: CASRIGHATDTQYF

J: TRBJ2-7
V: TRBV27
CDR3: CASSSSTGGYEQYF

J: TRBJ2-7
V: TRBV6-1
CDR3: CASSHGQGRWYEQYF

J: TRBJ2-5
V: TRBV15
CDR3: CATSSRTGEETQYF

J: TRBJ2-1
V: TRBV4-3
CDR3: CASSQDQAGGIYNEQFF

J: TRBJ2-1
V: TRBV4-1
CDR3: CASSQDHRGGVAYNEQFF

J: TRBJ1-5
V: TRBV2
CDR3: CASRVGQGYQPQHF

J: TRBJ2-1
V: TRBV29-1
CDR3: CSVERAGGYDEQFF

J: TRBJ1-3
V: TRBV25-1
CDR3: CASKGANSGNTIYF

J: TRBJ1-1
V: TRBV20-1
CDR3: CSARDAGLWNTEAFF

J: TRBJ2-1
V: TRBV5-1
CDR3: CASRIQDSGEQFF

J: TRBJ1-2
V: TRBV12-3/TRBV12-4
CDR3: CASSWTPDYGYTF

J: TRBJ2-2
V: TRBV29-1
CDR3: CSVEDKQGNTGELFF

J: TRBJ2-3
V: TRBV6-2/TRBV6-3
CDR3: CASSPGTSGYQVPDTQYF

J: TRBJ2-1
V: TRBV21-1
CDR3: CATNQTGTAYNEQFF

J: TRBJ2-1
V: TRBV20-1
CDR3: CSAASGGDNEQFF

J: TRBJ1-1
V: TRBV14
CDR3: CASSFRGWNTEAFF

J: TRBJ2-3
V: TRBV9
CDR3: CASSVDLPDTQYF

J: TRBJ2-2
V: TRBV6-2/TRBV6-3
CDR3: CAISWERATGELFF

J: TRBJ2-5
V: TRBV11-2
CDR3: CASSFDWVGETQYF

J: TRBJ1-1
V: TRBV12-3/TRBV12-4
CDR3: CASGQLMNTEAFF

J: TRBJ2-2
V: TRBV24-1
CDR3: CATSDFGQGPNTGELFF